This TCR beta chain originates from a study of shared clonotypes between healthy human individuals. In regard to this clone: This same CDR3 is encoded by further DNA sequences in the sample.

The V and J ends lost 2 bases and 7 bases respectively, with 9 bases between them. The CDR3 sequence is 14 residues long. CDR1 is LNHDA and CDR2 is SQIVND in the germline V gene (reference sequence). Generated by immunoSEQ multiplex PCR, the TCRdb table keeps only in-frame clones and is missing some. The table has some 980,000 clones, 60% to 85% seen once. This chain connects TRBV19 to TRBJ1-6; tentatively, D is TRBD1 (5 bases). The receptor comes from a man between 18 and 29 years old in good health. The sample consisted of memory CD4+ T cells sorted from blood. Subset: CD45RA-negative fraction. CDR3 bases: TGTGCCAGTAGTATACAGGGCGGCAATTCACCCCTCCACTTT. The encoded protein is CASSIQGGNSPLHF.